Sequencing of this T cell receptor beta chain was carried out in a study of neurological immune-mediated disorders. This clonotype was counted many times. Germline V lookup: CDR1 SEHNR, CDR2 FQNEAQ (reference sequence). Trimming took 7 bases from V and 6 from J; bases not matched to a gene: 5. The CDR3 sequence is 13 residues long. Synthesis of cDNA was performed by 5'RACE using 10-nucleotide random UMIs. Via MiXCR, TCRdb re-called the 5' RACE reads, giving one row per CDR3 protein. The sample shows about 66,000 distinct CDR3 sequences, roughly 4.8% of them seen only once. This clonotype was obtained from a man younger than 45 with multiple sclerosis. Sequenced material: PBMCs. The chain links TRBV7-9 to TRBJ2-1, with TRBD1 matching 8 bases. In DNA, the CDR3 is TGTGCCAGCAACCGGGACAGGTCCAATGAGCAGTTCTTC. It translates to CASNRDRSNEQFF.